These T cell receptor beta chains were read from a single sample in a study of Ad26.COV2.S vaccination and SARS-CoV-2 variants. Method: immunoSEQ multiplex PCR; TCRdb's copy keeps in-frame clones and lacks some. This repertoire shows 300,000 to 350,000 clones, approximately 86% found once; its top ten account for about 10%. Material: peripheral blood, obtained in a trial of Ad26.COV2.S vaccine versus placebo. These receptors were collected from a person aged 18 to 59 who received the Ad26.COV2.S COVID-19 vaccine or a placebo. Both conserved end residues are part of each CDR3. The D gene is left open where the match is weak. Rows give clone size only sometimes, using once, few, many, or a class for an expanded clone.

>.|TRBV7-9|.|TRBJ2-5
TGTGCCAGCAGCCAGAGGGTCCCACAAGAGACCCAGTACTTC
CASSQRVPQETQYF
>few|TRBV6-6|.|TRBJ2-7
TGTGCCAGCAGTCTCGGCAGGTTTTCCTACGAGCAGTACTTC
CASSLGRFSYEQYF
>.|TRBV27|.|TRBJ2-7
TGTGCCAGCAGTACGGACGGGACGCTACGAGGGCAGTACTTC
CASSTDGTLRGQYF
>few|TRBV2|.|TRBJ1-2
TGTGCCAGCAGTGAACAGTGGGATGGCTACACCTTC
CASSEQWDGYTF
>.|TRBV2|TRBD1|TRBJ1-1
TGTGCCAGCAGTGTACGCCGACAGGGGGCTAAGAACACTGAAGCTTTCTTT
CASSVRRQGAKNTEAFF
>.|TRBV19|TRBD2|TRBJ2-7
TGTGCCAGCCCTGGGGTAAACGGGAGGCTTTCCTACGAGCAGTACTTC
CASPGVNGRLSYEQYF
>.|TRBV7-9|TRBD1|TRBJ2-3
TGTGCCCCCCAGCCTCTTAGTCGTGGGACAGGGCAAGATACGCAGTATTTT
CAPQPLSRGTGQDTQYF
>.|TRBV20-1|.|TRBJ2-7
TGCAGTGCTAGTTTTGGGGCGGGGACGGACGAGCAGTACTTC
CSASFGAGTDEQYF
>once|TRBV5-6|.|TRBJ2-4
TGTGCCAGCAGCTTGGCCCCCCCAGGGGACATTCAGTACTTC
CASSLAPPGDIQYF
>.|TRBV3-1/TRBV3-2|.|TRBJ2-3
TGTGCCAGCAGCCCTGTCGGAGCGGTTAGCACAGATACGCAGTATTTT
CASSPVGAVSTDTQYF
>.|TRBV27|.|TRBJ2-2
TGTGCCAGCCAGGGAACAGTCGGTACCGGGGAGCTGTTTTTT
CASQGTVGTGELFF
>few|TRBV18|.|TRBJ1-3
TGTGCCAGCTCACCAGGGCAGTCTTCTGGAAACACCATATATTTT
CASSPGQSSGNTIYF
>.|TRBV19|TRBD1|TRBJ1-2
TGTGCCAGTAGTCCGGGGACAGGGGGGAACTATGGCTACACCTTC
CASSPGTGGNYGYTF
>.|TRBV7-9|.|TRBJ1-2
TGTGCCAGCAGCTCGGTCAGAGAATCTAACTATGGCTACACCTTC
CASSSVRESNYGYTF
>.|TRBV6-2/TRBV6-3|TRBD1|TRBJ1-5
TGTGCCAGCAGTTTCGACAGGGGATACAGTCAGCCCCAGCATTTT
CASSFDRGYSQPQHF
>.|TRBV19|TRBD2|TRBJ2-1
TGTGCCAGTAGTAGGATAACGGGGGGGGATATTTACAATGAGCAGTTCTTC
CASSRITGGDIYNEQFF
>.|TRBV13|TRBD2|TRBJ2-3
TGTGCCAGCAGCTTTGGAGGGGCGGGAGAAGGCACAGATACGCAGTATTTT
CASSFGGAGEGTDTQYF
>.|TRBV5-1|.|TRBJ2-7
TGCGCCAGCAGCCCAAGGAATACAGGGCGGGCTAACGAGCAGTACTTC
CASSPRNTGRANEQYF
>.|TRBV5-1|.|TRBJ2-5
TGCGCCAGCAGCCCTCGACCCGCCTCCGGGGAGACCCAGTACTTC
CASSPRPASGETQYF
>.|TRBV6-5|.|TRBJ2-7
TGTGCCAGCAGCCCCCGGGCCGTCTACGAGCAGTACTTC
CASSPRAVYEQYF
>.|TRBV7-8|.|TRBJ1-5
TGTGCCAGCAGCTTGCAGGGGAAGCAGCCCCAGCATTTT
CASSLQGKQPQHF
>.|TRBV28|.|TRBJ1-5
TGTGCCAGCAGTTTTAGGCAGGGTAGTCAGCCCCAGCATTTT
CASSFRQGSQPQHF
>.|TRBV14|.|TRBJ2-7
TGTGCCAGCAGCCTCCTGGGACGCAGCTCCTACGAGCAGTACTTC
CASSLLGRSSYEQYF
>.|TRBV6-2/TRBV6-3|TRBD2|TRBJ2-1
TGTGCCAGCAGTTATCACCTAGCGGGAGATAATGAGCAGTTCTTC
CASSYHLAGDNEQFF